This TCR beta chain derives from a study of T-cell memory formation after mild COVID-19. TCRdb processed the 5' RACE reads anew with MiXCR; each CDR3 protein has one entry. The table includes 200,000 to 250,000 distinct CDR3 sequences, about 9.2% detected once. V lost 4 bases to trimming and J lost 3 bases, with 13 bases between them. This CDR3 contains 14 residues. Germline CDR1 reads SGHRS; CDR2 reads YFSETQ. Sequenced: PBMCs or a T cell subset sorted from them (not recorded which). The chain links TRBV5-1 to TRBJ1-2; D might be TRBD1 (6 bases). The TCR originated in a man between 18 and 29 years old who had mild COVID-19 (a few samples of this study predate the infection). Cell type and time point are not known. The CDR3 sequence is CASSTGGGDYGYTF. Here the CDR3 DNA reads TGCGCCAGCAGCACTGGGGGGGGCGACTATGGCTACACCTTC.